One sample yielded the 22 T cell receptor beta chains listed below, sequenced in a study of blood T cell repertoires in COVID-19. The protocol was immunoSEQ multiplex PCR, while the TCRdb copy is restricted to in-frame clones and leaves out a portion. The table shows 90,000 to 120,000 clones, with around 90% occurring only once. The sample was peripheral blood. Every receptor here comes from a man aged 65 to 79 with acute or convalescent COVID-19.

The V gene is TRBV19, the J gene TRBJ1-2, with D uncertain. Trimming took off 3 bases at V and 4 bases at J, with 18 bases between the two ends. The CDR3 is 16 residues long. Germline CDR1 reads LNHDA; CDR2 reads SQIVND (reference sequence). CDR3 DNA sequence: TGTGCCAGTAGTATCACTGGGCCCCCCGCCGTCTATGGCTACACCTTC. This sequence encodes CASSITGPPAVYGYTF.

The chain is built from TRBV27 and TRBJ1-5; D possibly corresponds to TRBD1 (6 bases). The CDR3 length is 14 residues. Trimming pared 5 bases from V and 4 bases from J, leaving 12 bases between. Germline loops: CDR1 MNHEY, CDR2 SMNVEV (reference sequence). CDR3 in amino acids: CASSHREGNQPQHF. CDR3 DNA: TGTGCCAGCAGTCACAGGGAGGGGAATCAGCCCCAGCATTTT.

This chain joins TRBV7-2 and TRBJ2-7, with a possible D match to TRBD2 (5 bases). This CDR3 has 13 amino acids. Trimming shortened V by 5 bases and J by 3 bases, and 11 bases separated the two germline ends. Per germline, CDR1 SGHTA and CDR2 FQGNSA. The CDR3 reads CASSPHDYYEQYF. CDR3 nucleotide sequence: TGTGCCAGCAGCCCTCACGACTACTACGAGCAGTACTTC.

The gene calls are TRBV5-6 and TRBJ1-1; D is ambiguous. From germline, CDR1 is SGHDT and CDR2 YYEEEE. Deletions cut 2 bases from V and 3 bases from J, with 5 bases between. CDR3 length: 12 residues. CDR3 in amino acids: CASSFADTEAFF. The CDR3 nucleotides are TGTGCCAGCAGCTTTGCGGACACTGAAGCTTTCTTT.

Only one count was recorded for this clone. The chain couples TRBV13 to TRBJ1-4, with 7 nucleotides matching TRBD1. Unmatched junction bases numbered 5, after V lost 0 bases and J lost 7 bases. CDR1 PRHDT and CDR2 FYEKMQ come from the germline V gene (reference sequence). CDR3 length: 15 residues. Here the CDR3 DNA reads TGTGCCAGCAGCTTAGGAGGGGGCCGAGGTGAAAAACTGTTTTTT. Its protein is CASSLGGGRGEKLFF.

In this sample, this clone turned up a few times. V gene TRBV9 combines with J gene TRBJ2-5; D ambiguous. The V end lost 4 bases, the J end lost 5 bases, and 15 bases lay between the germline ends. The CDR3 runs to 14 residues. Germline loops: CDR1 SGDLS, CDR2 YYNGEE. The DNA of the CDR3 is TGTGCCAGCAGCCCCCGACTGAGGATGGAGACCCAGTACTTC. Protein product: CASSPRLRMETQYF.

CDR3 protein: CASSVIGQGRSGELFF. The CDR3, as DNA: TGTGCCAGTAGCGTGATAGGACAGGGTCGAAGCGGGGAGCTGTTTTTT. The chain couples TRBV19 to TRBJ2-2; 8 bases are shared with TRBD1. The CDR3 length is 16 residues. Trimming took 6 bases from V and 7 from J; bases not matched to a gene: 13. Germline V lookup: CDR1 LNHDA, CDR2 SQIVND (reference sequence).

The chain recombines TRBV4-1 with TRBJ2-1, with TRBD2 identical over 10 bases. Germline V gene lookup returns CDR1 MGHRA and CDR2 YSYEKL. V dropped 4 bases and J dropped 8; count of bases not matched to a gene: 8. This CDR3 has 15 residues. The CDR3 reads CASSRRGLASDEQFF. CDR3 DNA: TGCGCCAGCAGCCGCCGGGGACTAGCGAGCGATGAGCAGTTCTTC.

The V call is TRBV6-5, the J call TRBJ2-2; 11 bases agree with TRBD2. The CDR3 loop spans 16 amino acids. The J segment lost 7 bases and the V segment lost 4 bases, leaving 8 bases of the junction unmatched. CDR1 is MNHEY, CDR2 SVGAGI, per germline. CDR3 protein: CASSLAGGPPIGELFF. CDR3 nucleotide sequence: TGTGCCAGCAGTTTAGCGGGGGGGCCCCCCATCGGGGAGCTGTTTTTT.

CDR3 nucleotides: TGCAGCGTTGAACGCGGGGTTTATTACAATGAGCAGTTCTTC. As protein: CSVERGVYYNEQFF. J is TRBJ2-1 and V is TRBV29-1; a weak D match, TRBD2 (6 bases). The CDR3 has 14 residues. Germline CDR1 and CDR2: SQVTM and ANQGSEA. Trimming stripped 2 bases from V and 4 bases from J, with 12 bases between.

CDR3 residues: CASSLYGGGRGQPQHF. The CDR3 DNA reads as TGTGCCAGCAGCTTATACGGGGGTGGACGAGGTCAGCCCCAGCATTTT. V is TRBV7-9 and J is TRBJ1-5; possibly TRBD1 for D (5 bases). V lost 2 bases, J lost 6 bases, and 17 bases lay in between. The CDR3 is made up of 16 amino acids. Germline V gives CDR1 SEHNR, CDR2 FQNEAQ (reference sequence).

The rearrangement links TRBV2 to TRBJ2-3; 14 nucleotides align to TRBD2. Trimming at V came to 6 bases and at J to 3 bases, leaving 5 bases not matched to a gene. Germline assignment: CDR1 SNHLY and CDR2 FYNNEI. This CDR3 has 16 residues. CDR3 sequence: CASRRLAGGGTDTQYF. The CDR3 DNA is TGTGCCAGCAGAAGACTAGCGGGAGGGGGGACAGATACGCAGTATTTT.

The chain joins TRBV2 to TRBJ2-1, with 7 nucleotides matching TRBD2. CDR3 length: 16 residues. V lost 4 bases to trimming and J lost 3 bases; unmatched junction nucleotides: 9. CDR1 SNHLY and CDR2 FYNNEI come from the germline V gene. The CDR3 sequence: CASSGAAGIFYNEQFF. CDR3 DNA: TGTGCCAGCAGTGGAGCAGCGGGGATTTTCTACAATGAGCAGTTCTTC.

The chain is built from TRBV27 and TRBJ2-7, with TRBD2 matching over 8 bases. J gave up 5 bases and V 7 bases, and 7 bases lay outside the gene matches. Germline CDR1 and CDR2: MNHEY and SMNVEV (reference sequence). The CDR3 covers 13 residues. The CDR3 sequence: CASIGGGNHEQYF. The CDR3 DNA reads TGTGCCAGCATCGGGGGGGGGAACCACGAGCAGTACTTC.

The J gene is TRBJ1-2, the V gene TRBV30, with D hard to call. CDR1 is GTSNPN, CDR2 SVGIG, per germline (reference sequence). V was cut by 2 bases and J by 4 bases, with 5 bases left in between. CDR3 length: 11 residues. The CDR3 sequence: CAWSPGYGYTF. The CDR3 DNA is TGTGCCTGGAGTCCCGGCTATGGCTACACCTTC.

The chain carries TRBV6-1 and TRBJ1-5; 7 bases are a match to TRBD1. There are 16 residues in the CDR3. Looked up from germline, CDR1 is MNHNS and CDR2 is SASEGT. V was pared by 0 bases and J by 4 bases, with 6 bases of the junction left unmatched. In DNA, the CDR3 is TGTGCCAGCAGTGAAGCGCGTCGGACAGGTAATCAGCCCCAGCATTTT. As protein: CASSEARRTGNQPQHF.

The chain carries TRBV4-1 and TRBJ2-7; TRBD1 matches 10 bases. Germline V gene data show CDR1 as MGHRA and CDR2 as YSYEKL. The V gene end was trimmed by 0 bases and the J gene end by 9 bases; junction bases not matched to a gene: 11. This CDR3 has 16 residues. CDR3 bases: TGCGCCAGCAGCCAAGAAAGGACAGGGGGTTCCAGGGGGCAGTACTTC. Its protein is CASSQERTGGSRGQYF.

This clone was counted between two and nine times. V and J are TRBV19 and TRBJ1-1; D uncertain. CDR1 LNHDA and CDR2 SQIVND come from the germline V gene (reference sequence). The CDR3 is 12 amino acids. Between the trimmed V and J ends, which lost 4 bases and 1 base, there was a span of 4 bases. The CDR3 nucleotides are TGTGCCAGTAGTACCGGGAACACTGAAGCTTTCTTT. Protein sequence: CASSTGNTEAFF.

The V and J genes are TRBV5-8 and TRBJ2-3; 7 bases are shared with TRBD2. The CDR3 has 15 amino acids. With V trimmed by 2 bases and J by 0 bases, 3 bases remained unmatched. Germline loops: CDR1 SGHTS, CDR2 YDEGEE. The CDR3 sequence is CASSLSGASTDTQYF. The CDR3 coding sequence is TGTGCCAGCAGCTTAAGCGGGGCTAGCACAGATACGCAGTATTTT. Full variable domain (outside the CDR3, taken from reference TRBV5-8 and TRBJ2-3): EAGVTQSPTHLIKTRGQQATLRCSPISGHTSVYWYQQALGLGLQFLLWYDEGEERNRGNFPPRFSGRQFPNYSSELNVNALELEDSALYLCASSLSGASTDTQYFGPGTRLTVL.

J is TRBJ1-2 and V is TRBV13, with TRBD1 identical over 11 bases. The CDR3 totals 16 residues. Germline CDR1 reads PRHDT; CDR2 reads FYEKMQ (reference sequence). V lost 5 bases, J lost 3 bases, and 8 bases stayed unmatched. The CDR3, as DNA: TGTGCCAGCAGCCCCCGGGACAGGGGGATTGACTATGGCTACACCTTC. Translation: CASSPRDRGIDYGYTF.

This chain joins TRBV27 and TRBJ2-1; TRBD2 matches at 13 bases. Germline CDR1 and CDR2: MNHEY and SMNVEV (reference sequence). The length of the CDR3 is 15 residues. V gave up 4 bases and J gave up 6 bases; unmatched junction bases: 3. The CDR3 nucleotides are TGTGCCAGCAGTTACGGGACTAGCGGGATCAATGAGCAGTTCTTC. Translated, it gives CASSYGTSGINEQFF.

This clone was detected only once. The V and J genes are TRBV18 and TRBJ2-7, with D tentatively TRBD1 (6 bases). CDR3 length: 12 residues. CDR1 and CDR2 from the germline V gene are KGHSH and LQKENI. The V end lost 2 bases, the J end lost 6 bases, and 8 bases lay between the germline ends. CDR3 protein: CASSPDRSEQYF. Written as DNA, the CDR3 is TGTGCCAGCTCACCAGACAGGTCCGAGCAGTACTTC.